This T cell receptor beta chain is from a study of early T cells in non-severe SARS-CoV-2 infection. The wider study: Sequenced bulk RNA came from whole blood that was unsorted, and chains were unpaired.

The CDR3 has 14 amino acids. Germline V lookup: CDR1 MNHEY, CDR2 SVGAGI. This clonotype was picked up many times. The junction and the germline gene differ at one end; a read error may be behind it. Each single cDNA molecule received a unique molecular identifier. One entry per CDR3 protein, called by TCRdb with MiXCR from the 5' RACE reads. The sample lists over 55,000 distinct CDR3 sequences, 9.5% to 15% occurring once. Source: whole blood, taken at baseline. The J gene is TRBJ1-1, the V gene TRBV6-5; D call uncertain. The TCR comes from an adult who was a healthcare worker with PCR-confirmed SARS-CoV-2 infection or an uninfected control (not recorded which). CDR3 DNA: TGTGCCAGCAGCGGCATAACATGGAACTCTGAAGCTTTCTTT. Residues: CASSGITWNSEAFF.